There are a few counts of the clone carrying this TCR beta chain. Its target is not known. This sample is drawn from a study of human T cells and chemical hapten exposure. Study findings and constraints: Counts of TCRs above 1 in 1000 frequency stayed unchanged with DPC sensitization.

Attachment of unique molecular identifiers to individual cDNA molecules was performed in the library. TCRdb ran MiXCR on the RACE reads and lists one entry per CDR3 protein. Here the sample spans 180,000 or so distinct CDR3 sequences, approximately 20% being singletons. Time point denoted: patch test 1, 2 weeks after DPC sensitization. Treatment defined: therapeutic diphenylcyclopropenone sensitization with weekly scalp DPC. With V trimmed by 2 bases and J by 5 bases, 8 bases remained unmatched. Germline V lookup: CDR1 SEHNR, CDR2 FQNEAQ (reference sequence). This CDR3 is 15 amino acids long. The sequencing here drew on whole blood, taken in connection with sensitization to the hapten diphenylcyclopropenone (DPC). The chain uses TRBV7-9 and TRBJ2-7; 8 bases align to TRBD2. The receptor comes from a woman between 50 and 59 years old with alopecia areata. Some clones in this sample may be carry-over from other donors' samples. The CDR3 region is CASSLQAGAPHEQYF. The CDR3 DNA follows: TGTGCCAGCAGCTTACAAGCGGGAGCCCCCCACGAGCAGTACTTC.